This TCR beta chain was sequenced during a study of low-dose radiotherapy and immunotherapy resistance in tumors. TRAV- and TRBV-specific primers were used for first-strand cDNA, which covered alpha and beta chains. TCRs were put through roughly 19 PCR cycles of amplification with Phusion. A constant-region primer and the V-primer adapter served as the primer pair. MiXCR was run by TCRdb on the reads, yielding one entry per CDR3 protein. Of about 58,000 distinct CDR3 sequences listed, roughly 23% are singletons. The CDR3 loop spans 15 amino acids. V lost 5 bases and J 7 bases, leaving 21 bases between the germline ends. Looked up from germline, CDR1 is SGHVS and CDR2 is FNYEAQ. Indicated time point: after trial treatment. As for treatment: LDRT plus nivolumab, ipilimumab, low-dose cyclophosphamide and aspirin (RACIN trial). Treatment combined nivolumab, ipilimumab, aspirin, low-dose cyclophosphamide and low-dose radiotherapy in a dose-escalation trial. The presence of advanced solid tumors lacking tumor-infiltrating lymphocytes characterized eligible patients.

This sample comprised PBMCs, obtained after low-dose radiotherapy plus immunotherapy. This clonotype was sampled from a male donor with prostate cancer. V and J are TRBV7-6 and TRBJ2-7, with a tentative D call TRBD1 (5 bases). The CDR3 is CASSTLQVPYVEQYF. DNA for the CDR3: TGTGCCAGCAGCACTTTACAGGTGCCGTATGTGGAGCAGTACTTC.